This T cell receptor beta chain was recovered during a study of cytomegalovirus exposure and HLA in healthy donors. Primers: 60 Vbeta forward and 13 Jbeta reverse. The repertoire was sequenced with immunoSEQ multiplex PCR; TCRdb's copy has only in-frame clones and lacks some. The sample consists of fewer than 200,000 clones, over 60% of them appearing once. This clone was observed a handful of times. What it binds is unknown. Regarding the study as a whole: The authors judged a highly shared variant cluster likely a sequencing artifact.

CDR1 and CDR2 (germline): SGHRS, YFSETQ. The trim removed 3 bases at V and 6 bases at J, leaving 6 bases unmatched. The CDR3 contains 14 residues. This clonotype was obtained from a woman under 40 in good health and CMV-seronegative. The chain couples TRBV5-1 to TRBJ2-3, with TRBD1 matching over 8 bases. What was sequenced was PBMCs. The CDR3 spells CASSSGQAHDTQYF. CDR3 sequence (DNA): TGCGCCAGCAGCTCGGGACAGGCCCACGATACGCAGTATTTT.